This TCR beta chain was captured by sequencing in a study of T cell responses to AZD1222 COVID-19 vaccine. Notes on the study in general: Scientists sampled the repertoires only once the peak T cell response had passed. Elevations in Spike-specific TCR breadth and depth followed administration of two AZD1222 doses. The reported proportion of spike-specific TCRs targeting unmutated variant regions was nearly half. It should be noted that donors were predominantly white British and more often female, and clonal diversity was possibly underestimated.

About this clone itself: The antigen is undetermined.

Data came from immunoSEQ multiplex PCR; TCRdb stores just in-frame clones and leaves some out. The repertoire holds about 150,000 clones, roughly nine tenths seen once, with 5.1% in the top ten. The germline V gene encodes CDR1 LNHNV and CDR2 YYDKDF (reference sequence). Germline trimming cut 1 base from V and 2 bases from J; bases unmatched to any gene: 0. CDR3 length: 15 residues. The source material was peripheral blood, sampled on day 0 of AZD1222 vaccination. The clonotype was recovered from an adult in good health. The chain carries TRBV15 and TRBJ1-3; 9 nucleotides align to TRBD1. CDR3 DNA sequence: TGTGCCACCAGCAGAGGGACAGGGGCTGGAAACACCATATATTTT. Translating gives CATSRGTGAGNTIYF. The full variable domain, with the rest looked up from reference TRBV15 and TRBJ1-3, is DAMVIQNPRYQVTQFGKPVTLSCSQTLNHNVMYWYQQKSSQAPKLLFHYYDKDFNNEADTPDNFQSRRPNTSFCFLDIRSPGLGDTAMYLCATSRGTGAGNTIYFGEGSWLTVV.